These 25 T cell receptor beta chains originate from one sample sequenced in a study of T cells in Graves' hyperthyroidism and ophthalmopathy. TCR beta CDR3 regions were amplified from RNA transcripts. A first-round RT-PCR of the TCR CDR3 used the HTBI primer set. TCRdb passed the multiplex PCR reads through MiXCR, listing each CDR3 protein once. The sample has hundreds of thousands of distinct CDR3 sequences, about two fifths seen once. The specimen sequenced was blood. The receptors come from a man aged 18 to 29 with Graves' hyperthyroidism.

This clonotype has at least ten counts. The CDR3 coding sequence is TGTGCCAGCAGCTTGGAGACAGGCTCGAATTCACCCCTCCACTTT. This sequence encodes CASSLETGSNSPLHF. The rearrangement links TRBV7-2 to TRBJ1-6; TRBD1 might be the D (6 bases). Germline values: CDR1 SGHTA, CDR2 FQGNSA. V lost 3 bases, J lost 7 bases, and 13 bases lay in between. CDR3 length: 15 amino acids.

The chain uses TRBV7-9 and TRBJ2-5, with D hard to call. CDR1 is SEHNR, CDR2 FQNEAQ, per germline (reference sequence). With 3 bases removed from V and 3 bases from J, the gap between germline ends came to 17 bases. The CDR3 consists of 16 residues. CDR3 bases: TGTGCCAGCAGCTTTGGAGATCGTAGACAAAAAGAGACCCAGTACTTC. Translated: CASSFGDRRQKETQYF.

The chain joins TRBV6-1 to TRBJ1-4; D is uncertain. The CDR3 spans 14 residues. V shed 6 bases and J shed 4 bases, with 12 bases lying between them. Germline V lookup: CDR1 MNHNS, CDR2 SASEGT. In nucleotides, the CDR3 is TGTGCCAGCAGCGAGGTGGAGCTTAATGAAAAACTGTTTTTT. Translated: CASSEVELNEKLFF.

This chain connects TRBV20-1 to TRBJ2-2; D gene ambiguous. The CDR3 runs to 12 residues. Germline CDR1 reads DFQATT; CDR2 reads SNEGSKA (reference sequence). The V gene lost 2 bases and the J gene lost 4 bases, with 5 bases spanning the gap. CDR3 protein: CSARRRTGELFF. The CDR3 region has the DNA TGCAGTGCTAGAAGGCGCACCGGGGAGCTGTTTTTT.

This clonotype has a handful of counts. The chain couples TRBV7-2 to TRBJ1-2; tentatively, D is TRBD1 (5 bases). Germline V gene sequence: CDR1 SGHTA, CDR2 FQGNSA. CDR3 length: 13 amino acids. The germline V and J ends were trimmed by 2 bases and 11 bases, with 15 bases remaining between them. Written as DNA, the CDR3 is TGTACCAGCAGCTTAATTCTTTCAGGGTCATACACCTTC. Translated, it gives CTSSLILSGSYTF.

There are many counts of this clonotype. The rearrangement uses TRBV29-1 and TRBJ1-1, with D unresolved. The germline gives CDR1 SQVTM, CDR2 ANQGSEA. Trimming cost V 6 bases and J 1 base, with 15 bases left between them. This CDR3 region has 14 residues. The CDR3 is CSVRAPLSNTEAFF. The CDR3 DNA is TGCAGCGTCAGAGCCCCCCTCTCGAACACTGAAGCTTTCTTT.

This clonotype came up once. This rearrangement joins TRBV20-1 to TRBJ1-1; 9 nucleotides align to TRBD1. Germline CDR1 DFQATT, CDR2 SNEGSKA (reference sequence). V shed 5 bases, J shed 13 bases, and the junction held 11 bases outside the gene matches. The CDR3 has 12 amino acids. CDR3 region: CSAGGGTGIGFF. The CDR3 region has the DNA TGCAGTGCTGGGGGGGGGACAGGGATCGGTTTCTTT.

On this clonotype: Compared with germline, one end of the junction differs, possibly owing to a read error. The rearrangement uses TRBV7-2 and TRBJ2-7, with D possibly being TRBD2 (5 bases). Germline-derived CDR1 and CDR2 are SGHTA and FQGNSA. The CDR3 runs to 14 residues. The chain's CDR3 is CASSQARGGYEQYF. CDR3 nucleotide sequence: TGCGCCAGCAGCCAAGCCCGGGGTGGCTACGAGCAGTACTTC.

This clonotype came up many times. The gene calls are TRBV25-1 and TRBJ1-2; 8 nucleotides align to TRBD1. CDR3 length: 13 amino acids. The trim removed 5 bases at V and 4 bases at J, leaving 3 bases unmatched. Germline lookup yields CDR1 MGHDK and CDR2 SYGVNS. The CDR3 loop reads CASSTGTGYGYTF. The CDR3 region has the DNA TGTGCCAGCAGTACCGGGACAGGCTATGGCTACACCTTC.

This clonotype was detected ten times or more. For the CDR3, the DNA is TGCGCCAGCACCCCGGGAGGCTCTTCACCCCTCCACTTT. Its translation is CASTPGGSSPLHF. V gene TRBV5-1 combines with J gene TRBJ1-6; D is uncertain. The germline V gene has CDR1 SGHRS and CDR2 YFSETQ. This CDR3 region has 13 residues. Between the trimmed V and J ends, which lost 6 bases and 9 bases, there was a span of 13 bases.

The chain has TRBV7-3 and TRBJ1-2; D gene ambiguous. V lost 5 bases and J lost 6, with 13 bases in between. The CDR3 totals 13 residues. Germline-derived CDR1 and CDR2 are SGHTA and FQGTGA. For the CDR3, the DNA is TGTGCCAGCAGCCGCGGTCGCGGTGATGGCTACACCTTC. It codes for CASSRGRGDGYTF.

The gene calls are TRBV7-9 and TRBJ2-2; D is unclear. With 3 bases removed from V and 6 bases from J, the gap between germline ends came to 11 bases. Germline V lookup: CDR1 SEHNR, CDR2 FQNEAQ (reference sequence). The CDR3 has 14 amino acids. CDR3 DNA: TGTGCCAGCAGCTTGGGATCCTCATCCGGGGAGCTGTTTTTT. Protein product: CASSLGSSSGELFF.

The gene calls are TRBV29-1 and TRBJ1-2, with D possibly TRBD1 on 5 matching bases. The V gene lost 8 bases and the J gene lost 4 bases, with 20 bases spanning the gap. The CDR3 consists of 14 residues. Germline-derived CDR1 and CDR2 are SQVTM and ANQGSEA. Written as DNA, the CDR3 is TGCAGCTTCTCAACCGGGACGGAGGGCTATGGCTACACCTTC. Translated, it gives CSFSTGTEGYGYTF.

The chain links TRBV9 to TRBJ2-2; 7 bases are a match to TRBD1. The trim removed 4 bases at V and 1 base at J, leaving 7 bases unmatched. The CDR3 covers 16 residues. The germline gives CDR1 SGDLS, CDR2 YYNGEE. Written as DNA, the CDR3 is TGTGCCAGCAGCCCCCGACAGGGCCAGAACACCGGGGAGCTGTTTTTT. Its translation is CASSPRQGQNTGELFF.

This clonotype was recorded only once. This chain uses TRBV19 with TRBJ2-2, with 9 bases matching TRBD1. CDR1 LNHDA and CDR2 SQIVND come from the germline V gene (reference sequence). This CDR3 is built from 17 residues. The V gene end was trimmed by 3 bases and the J gene end by 3 bases; junction bases not matched to a gene: 8. DNA for the CDR3: TGTGCCAGTAGTATCCCGGGACAGGGTGCGGACACCGGGGAGCTGTTTTTT. Translating it yields CASSIPGQGADTGELFF.

The genes are TRBV14 and TRBJ1-1; 8 positions agree with TRBD1. V lost 3 bases and J lost 0; bases outside the gene matches: 6. Germline V gene data show CDR1 as SGHDN and CDR2 as FVKESK. The CDR3 has 16 residues. The CDR3 nucleotides read TGTGCCAGCAGCCAGATTGGACAGGGCTTGAACACTGAAGCTTTCTTT. Translation gives CASSQIGQGLNTEAFF.

V is TRBV20-1 and J is TRBJ1-2; 10 nucleotides agree with TRBD1. CDR3 length equals 15 residues. The germline V gene encodes CDR1 DFQATT and CDR2 SNEGSKA (reference sequence). With V trimmed by 5 bases and J by 4 bases, 10 bases remained unmatched. The CDR3 is CSAHSGTGDSYGYTF. The CDR3 DNA follows: TGCAGTGCTCATTCCGGGACAGGGGACAGCTATGGCTACACCTTC.

This clonotype was seen a single time. The rearrangement uses TRBV29-1 and TRBJ2-2; D tentatively reads TRBD1 or TRBD2 (6 bases each). Germline V gives CDR1 SQVTM, CDR2 ANQGSEA. This CDR3 has 14 amino acids. V shed 8 bases and J shed 0 bases, with 13 bases lying between them. CDR3 protein: CSQVGGANTGELFF. CDR3 nucleotide sequence: TGCAGCCAGGTGGGGGGCGCGAACACCGGGGAGCTGTTTTTT.

This clonotype has a handful of counts. This rearrangement joins TRBV6-1 to TRBJ1-2; D gene ambiguous. The germline V gene encodes CDR1 MNHNS and CDR2 SASEGT. Deletions cut 5 bases from V and 0 bases from J, with 10 bases between. The CDR3 runs to 14 residues. The CDR3 DNA follows: TGTGCCAGCAGTTTGGCCGTAGCTAACTATGGCTACACCTTC. Translating gives CASSLAVANYGYTF.

The chain's CDR3 is CASSLYRSCEQYF. The DNA of the CDR3 is TGTGCCAGCAGCTTATACCGAAGCTGCGAGCAGTACTTC. This sequence joins TRBV7-2 and TRBJ2-7, with D unresolved. Germline V gene data show CDR1 as SGHTA and CDR2 as FQGNSA. The ends were cut back, 2 bases at V and 6 bases at J, with 11 bases in the middle. The CDR3 extends over 13 amino acids.

J is TRBJ2-5 and V is TRBV7-8, with unresolved D. The germline V and J ends were trimmed by 1 base and 5 bases, with 8 bases remaining between them. The CDR3 sequence is 13 residues long. Germline CDR1 and CDR2: SGHVS and FQNEAQ. CDR3 in DNA: TGTGCCAGCAGCTTAGTCGGGCACGAGACCCAGTACTTC. Translation: CASSLVGHETQYF.

This chain links TRBV9 with TRBJ2-5; TRBD1 matches at 9 bases. CDR1 SGDLS and CDR2 YYNGEE come from the germline V gene. The CDR3 contains 16 residues. V dropped 0 bases and J dropped 2; count of bases not matched to a gene: 5. The CDR3 spells CASSVGGTGPQETQYF. The DNA of the CDR3 is TGTGCCAGCAGCGTAGGAGGGACAGGGCCGCAAGAGACCCAGTACTTC.

This clonotype has a count of ten or more. This chain links TRBV19 with TRBJ2-7; possible D gene TRBD2, 5 bases. CDR1 is LNHDA and CDR2 is SQIVND in the germline V gene (reference sequence). The CDR3 covers 13 residues. V shed 5 bases and J shed 2 bases, with 10 bases lying between them. CDR3 loop: CASSFGVTYEQYF. CDR3 coding DNA: TGTGCCAGTAGTTTCGGGGTAACCTACGAGCAGTACTTC.

The rearrangement links TRBV20-1 to TRBJ1-1; D is uncertain. The CDR3 is 16 residues long. Germline loops: CDR1 DFQATT, CDR2 SNEGSKA (reference sequence). Trimming took 0 bases from V and 4 from J, leaving 18 bases between them. This CDR3 is CSARDLEGSESTEAFF. In DNA, the CDR3 is TGCAGTGCTAGAGATCTCGAAGGGTCAGAGAGCACTGAAGCTTTCTTT.

V and J are TRBV9 and TRBJ1-6; the D is unclear. Germline CDR1 and CDR2: SGDLS and YYNGEE. The CDR3 sequence is 14 residues long. The germline V and J ends were trimmed by 0 bases and 13 bases, with 14 bases remaining between them. CDR3 residues: CASSVGEGKRPLHF. As DNA, the CDR3 is TGTGCCAGCAGCGTAGGGGAAGGGAAAAGGCCCCTCCACTTT.